The 17 T cell receptor beta chains listed next were all sequenced from one sample in a study of early T cells in non-severe SARS-CoV-2 infection. MiXCR was run by TCRdb on the 5' RACE reads, yielding one entry per CDR3 protein. Among about 71,000 distinct CDR3 sequences listed, roughly 12% were seen once. The sample was whole blood, taken at baseline. The receptors stem from an adult who was a healthcare worker with PCR-confirmed SARS-CoV-2 infection or an uninfected control (not recorded which).

In this sample, this clonotype turned up many times. The CDR3 DNA reads as TGTGCCAGCAGTGAACGGTACGTTAGCAATCAGCCCCAGCATTTT. Translating it yields CASSERYVSNQPQHF. This rearrangement joins TRBV6-1 to TRBJ1-5; D is ambiguous. Deletions cut 2 bases from V and 0 bases from J, with 8 bases between. Germline CDR1 is MNHNS and CDR2 is SASEGT. The CDR3 consists of 15 residues.

There are a few counts of this clonotype. The chain recombines TRBV4-1 with TRBJ2-2, with 7 bases that match TRBD1. With V trimmed by 6 bases and J by 2 bases, 9 bases remained unmatched. Germline loops: CDR1 MGHRA, CDR2 YSYEKL. The CDR3 is 16 amino acids. The CDR3 here is CASSQIHRGNTGELFF. The CDR3, as DNA: TGCGCCAGCAGTCAAATACACAGGGGAAACACCGGGGAGCTGTTTTTT.

V and J are TRBV5-1 and TRBJ2-7; TRBD2 matches at 8 bases. CDR1 is SGHRS, CDR2 YFSETQ, per germline. Germline trimming cut 4 bases from V and 0 bases from J; bases unmatched to any gene: 12. There are 17 residues in the CDR3. CDR3 sequence: CASSGGASGPSSYEQYF. The CDR3, as DNA: TGCGCCAGCAGCGGAGGGGCTAGCGGGCCCAGCTCCTACGAGCAGTACTTC.

Ten or more counts support this clonotype. This chain uses TRBV20-1 with TRBJ2-5; D gene unclear. Germline V lookup: CDR1 DFQATT, CDR2 SNEGSKA (reference sequence). CDR3 length: 13 residues. Trimming pared 1 base from V and 2 bases from J, leaving 8 bases between. The chain's CDR3 is CSARVSGQETQYF. The CDR3 DNA reads TGCAGTGCTAGAGTGTCCGGTCAAGAGACCCAGTACTTC.

This clonotype occurred a few times. This chain connects TRBV28 to TRBJ1-4; D remains ambiguous. The CDR3 covers 17 residues. CDR1 is MDHEN, CDR2 SYDVKM, per germline. V lost 4 bases and J 0 bases, leaving 15 bases between the germline ends. CDR3 coding DNA: TGTGCCAGCAGTTCCCCTGTAGAAGGCGCAACTAATGAAAAACTGTTTTTT. It is translated as CASSSPVEGATNEKLFF.

This clonotype was seen ten or more times. The gene calls are TRBV12-3 or TRBV12-4 and TRBJ2-2; 7 bases align to TRBD1. V gave up 6 bases and J gave up 7 bases; unmatched junction bases: 5. This CDR3 is built from 13 residues. CDR3 amino acids: CASRPRTGGELFF. The CDR3 coding sequence is TGTGCCAGCAGACCCAGGACAGGCGGGGAGCTGTTTTTT.

This clonotype has just a few counts. The chain is built from TRBV20-1 and TRBJ2-1; 8 bases fit TRBD1. The CDR3 spans 15 residues. Trimming took 0 bases from V and 13 from J; bases not matched to a gene: 14. Per germline, CDR1 DFQATT and CDR2 SNEGSKA (reference sequence). The CDR3 coding sequence is TGCAGTGCTAGAGACCCGTCGGTAGGCGGACAGGGCCAGTTCTTC. Translated, it gives CSARDPSVGGQGQFF.

This clonotype appeared a few times. V and J are TRBV12-3 or TRBV12-4 and TRBJ2-5; D uncertain. The CDR3 sequence is 12 residues long. Trimming took 6 bases from V and 2 from J, leaving 7 bases between them. CDR3 sequence: CASSYLQETQYF. CDR3 bases: TGTGCCAGCAGCTACTTACAAGAGACCCAGTACTTC.

This sequence joins TRBV29-1 and TRBJ2-3; 9 positions agree with TRBD2. The V and J ends lost 4 bases and 1 base, in that order; junction bases with no gene match: 6. The CDR3 has 15 amino acids. Germline V CDR1 and CDR2: SQVTM, ANQGSEA. The CDR3 nucleotides read TGCAGCGTTGGTTACGCTAGCGGGGGCACAGATACGCAGTATTTT. Its translation is CSVGYASGGTDTQYF.

In this sample, this clonotype turned up many times. This chain links TRBV20-1 with TRBJ1-5; D is unresolved. Trimming stripped 6 bases from V and 0 bases from J, with 12 bases between. There are 14 residues in the CDR3. Germline lookup yields CDR1 DFQATT and CDR2 SNEGSKA (reference sequence). The CDR3 DNA reads TGCAGTGCAGGGTACCCCCATAGCAATCAGCCCCAGCATTTT. Translation: CSAGYPHSNQPQHF.

This clonotype was seen a few times. The chain couples TRBV11-2 to TRBJ1-1; no definite D call. V gave up 1 base and J gave up 5 bases, with 5 bases separating them. This CDR3 is built from 12 residues. Germline assignment: CDR1 SGHAT and CDR2 FQNNGV. CDR3 in amino acids: CASSLASTEAFF. The CDR3 DNA reads TGTGCCAGCAGCTTAGCTTCGACTGAAGCTTTCTTT. The full variable domain, its missing parts supplied by reference TRBV11-2 and TRBJ1-1, is EAGVAQSPRYKIIEKRQSVAFWCNPISGHATLYWYQQILGQGPKLLIQFQNNGVVDDSQLPKDRFSAERLKGVDSTLKIQPAKLEDSAVYLCASSLASTEAFFGQGTRLTVV.

The chain links TRBV6-1 to TRBJ2-5; D gene unclear. The CDR3 sequence is 12 residues long. Germline V gene data show CDR1 as MNHNS and CDR2 as SASEGT. V was clipped by 0 bases and J by 5 bases, with 4 bases between them. In nucleotides, the CDR3 is TGTGCCAGCAGTGAAGCTAGGGAGACCCAGTACTTC. Translating it yields CASSEARETQYF.

This clonotype was seen a few times. The chain recombines TRBV21-1 with TRBJ1-1. TRBV21-1 is marked as a pseudogene. This CDR3 region has 15 residues. CDR3 sequence (DNA): TGTGCCAGCAGCAAATCCCTAAAATGGAACACTGAAGCTTTCTTT. Residues: CASSKSLKWNTEAFF.

J is TRBJ2-2 and V is TRBV20-1; TRBD2 aligns across 9 bases. The CDR3 is 15 residues long. The V segment lost 5 bases and the J segment 3 bases; nucleotides outside the gene matches: 7. In germline, CDR1 is DFQATT, CDR2 SNEGSKA (reference sequence). In nucleotides, the CDR3 is TGCAGTGCTTCAAGCCTAGCGGGGTACACCGGGGAGCTGTTTTTT. Amino acids: CSASSLAGYTGELFF.

This clonotype was counted at least ten times. The CDR3 region has the DNA TGCAGCGTTGATTTTGGGGGCGCGGGCACTGAAGCTTTCTTT. Translated, it gives CSVDFGGAGTEAFF. The V and J genes are TRBV29-1 and TRBJ1-1; maybe TRBD1 (6 bases). Germline V gene sequence: CDR1 SQVTM, CDR2 ANQGSEA. The length of the CDR3 is 14 residues. Trimming left V 3 bases short and J 4 bases short, with 15 bases between.

The rearrangement joins TRBV7-8 to TRBJ1-1; 7 bases map to TRBD1. CDR1 is SGHVS, CDR2 FQNEAQ, per germline. The CDR3 loop spans 14 amino acids. V lost 5 bases and J lost 4; bases outside the gene matches: 7. The CDR3 coding sequence is TGTGCCAGCAGCCCGTGGACAGGTGGCACTGAAGCTTTCTTT. Translation gives CASSPWTGGTEAFF.

This clonotype has more than one count but fewer than ten. The chain combines TRBV20-1 with TRBJ2-7; no definite D call. Germline loops: CDR1 DFQATT, CDR2 SNEGSKA (reference sequence). This CDR3 has 14 residues. The V and J ends lost 3 bases and 3 bases respectively, with 15 bases between them. The CDR3 sequence is CSASNPLTHYEQYF. For the CDR3, the DNA is TGCAGTGCTAGCAACCCTCTTACCCACTACGAGCAGTACTTC.